One and the same sample provided the 13 T cell receptor beta chains below, sequenced in a study of cytomegalovirus exposure and HLA in healthy donors (dated by TCRdb to 2017 to 2019). The library came from the immunoSEQ multiplex PCR assay. In TCRdb, the immuneACCESS table is reduced to in-frame sequences with V and J assigned. These tables do not hold every clone; where another copy was compared, an unresolved V gene accounts for under half, and the others remain unexplained. Present in this sample are some 100,000 clones, 88% of which were seen just once. The ten largest clones take up less than 4.5% of the sample. The sample comprised PBMCs. These receptor sequences come from a man between 18 and 29 years old in good health and CMV-seropositive.

V and J are TRBV5-5 and TRBJ1-1; possibly TRBD1 for D (5 bases). CDR1 and CDR2 from the germline V gene are SGHKS and YYEKEE (reference sequence). The V end lost 0 bases, the J end lost 3 bases, and 15 bases lay between the germline ends. The length of the CDR3 is 16 residues. CDR3 in amino acids: CASSLGVRGSYTEAFF. CDR3 bases: TGTGCCAGCAGCTTGGGGGTAAGGGGATCTTACACTGAAGCTTTCTTT.

CDR3 amino acids: CASSEGSWLARDTQYF. CDR3 nucleotide sequence: TGTGCCAGCAGTGAAGGTTCTTGGCTAGCCCGAGATACGCAGTATTTT. The rearrangement joins TRBV2 to TRBJ2-3, with D tentatively TRBD2 (5 bases). This CDR3 has 16 residues. V was shortened by 1 base and J by 5 bases, with 16 bases between the two germline ends. CDR1 and CDR2 from the germline V gene are SNHLY and FYNNEI.

The rearrangement joins TRBV7-2 to TRBJ1-5; no firm D call. V shed 0 bases and J shed 0 bases, with 12 bases lying between them. The CDR3 is 17 amino acids. Germline V gene data show CDR1 as SGHTA and CDR2 as FQGNSA. In nucleotides, the CDR3 is TGTGCCAGCAGCTTAGCGCGGAATGTGAATAGCAATCAGCCCCAGCATTTT. It codes for CASSLARNVNSNQPQHF.

The rearrangement links TRBV18 to TRBJ1-1, with 8 bases lining up with TRBD1. The CDR3 runs 15 residues. Germline V gene sequence: CDR1 KGHSH, CDR2 LQKENI. Trimming cost V 3 bases and J 5 bases; bases outside gene matches: 8. CDR3 in amino acids: CASSPGDRGRTEAFF. CDR3 nucleotides: TGTGCCAGCTCACCCGGAGACAGGGGCCGGACTGAAGCTTTCTTT.

The genes are TRBV6-6 and TRBJ2-1, with D possibly TRBD1 on 5 matching bases. Per the germline V gene, CDR1 is MNHNY and CDR2 is SVGAGI (reference sequence). The CDR3 covers 13 residues. The V and J ends lost 2 bases and 9 bases respectively, with 11 bases between them. The DNA for the CDR3 is TGTGCCAGCAGTTACCCCAGGGTCGGTGAGCAGTTCTTC. This sequence encodes CASSYPRVGEQFF.

V usage is TRBV9 and J usage is TRBJ2-5, with 7 bases aligning to TRBD2. The junction had 8 bases not matched to a gene; V was cut back by 0 bases and J by 3 bases. CDR1 is SGDLS, CDR2 YYNGEE, per germline. This CDR3 has 16 residues. CDR3 region: CASSVGIRDYKETQYF. The CDR3, as DNA: TGTGCCAGCAGCGTAGGCATCCGGGACTACAAAGAGACCCAGTACTTC.

This chain uses TRBV4-2 with TRBJ1-2; D gene unclear. The ends were cut back, 4 bases at V and 4 bases at J, with 13 bases in the middle. Germline V gives CDR1 LGHNA, CDR2 YNFKEQ. The CDR3 has 14 amino acids. This CDR3 is CASSPPGSFYGYTF. The CDR3 DNA sequence: TGTGCCAGCAGCCCACCCGGGTCCTTCTATGGCTACACCTTC.

The J gene is TRBJ2-3, the V gene TRBV2, with 9 bases matching TRBD1. The ends lost 5 bases at V and 4 bases at J; junction bases unmatched: 10. This CDR3 region has 16 residues. Per the germline V gene, CDR1 is SNHLY and CDR2 is FYNNEI. For the CDR3, the DNA is TGTGCCAGCAGTTGGGGTACAGGGGGCGCGTCAGATACGCAGTATTTT. It translates to CASSWGTGGASDTQYF.

This chain links TRBV18 with TRBJ2-3; 9 bases match TRBD2. The CDR3 loop spans 15 amino acids. Per germline, CDR1 KGHSH and CDR2 LQKENI. The V gene end was trimmed by 0 bases and the J gene end by 5 bases; junction bases not matched to a gene: 3. The CDR3 sequence: CASSPPRGGGDTQYF. Here the CDR3 DNA reads TGTGCCAGCTCACCACCGCGGGGGGGCGGAGATACGCAGTATTTT. Looking up the rest from reference TRBV18 and TRBJ2-3 gives the full variable domain: NAGVMQNPRHLVRRRGQEARLRCSPMKGHSHVYWYRQLPEEGLKFMVYLQKENIIDESGMPKERFSAEFPKEGPSILRIQQVVRGDSAAYFCASSPPRGGGDTQYFGPGTRLTVL.

The chain joins TRBV7-9 to TRBJ1-2, with 11 bases aligning to TRBD1. The CDR3 is made up of 15 amino acids. Germline CDR1 SEHNR, CDR2 FQNEAQ (reference sequence). The J segment lost 2 bases and the V segment lost 3 bases, leaving 2 bases of the junction unmatched. The CDR3 loop is CASSLGQGGNYGYTF. CDR3 nucleotide sequence: TGTGCCAGCAGCTTGGGACAGGGGGGGAACTATGGCTACACCTTC.

This chain uses TRBV11-2 with TRBJ1-2, with D unclear. Germline-derived CDR1 and CDR2 are SGHAT and FQNNGV. The CDR3 has 14 amino acids. V shed 5 bases and J shed 8 bases, with 18 bases lying between them. The CDR3 protein is CASSPTQVPRGYTF. The DNA of the CDR3 is TGTGCCAGCAGCCCCACGCAGGTTCCGAGAGGCTACACCTTC.

V gene TRBV4-1 combines with J gene TRBJ1-5; D not resolved. The CDR3 has 15 amino acids. The germline V gene encodes CDR1 MGHRA and CDR2 YSYEKL. V was cut by 6 bases and J by 6 bases, with 18 bases left in between. CDR3 in amino acids: CASSYPGSHGQPQHF. CDR3 nucleotides: TGCGCCAGCAGTTACCCCGGGAGTCACGGTCAGCCCCAGCATTTT.

The rearrangement links TRBV4-1 to TRBJ2-7; possibly TRBD1 for D (5 bases). The CDR3 consists of 14 residues. CDR1 is MGHRA and CDR2 is YSYEKL in the germline V gene. V was shortened by 3 bases and J by 1 base, with 10 bases between the two germline ends. The CDR3 nucleotides read TGCGCCAGCAGCCATATACAGGCGTCCTACGAGCAGTACTTC. Protein sequence: CASSHIQASYEQYF.